The rows below give T cell receptor beta chains drawn from one sample of a study of blood T cells in healthy people across ages. TCRdb re-called the 5' RACE reads through MiXCR, storing one row per CDR3 protein. The data contain 2 million or so distinct CDR3 sequences, roughly 50% of them singletons. Sequenced: blood. These receptors all stem from a woman in her forties in good health. Both conserved end residues are part of each CDR3. The D gene is left open where the match is weak. Rows give clone size only sometimes, using once, few, many, or a class for an expanded clone.

V gene: TRBV11-2
clone size: .
D gene: .
J gene: TRBJ2-5
CDR3 protein: CASSHETPIWEQYF
CDR3 DNA: TGTGCCAGCAGCCACGAGACCCCCATATGGGAGCAGTACTTC

V gene: TRBV24-1
clone size: .
D gene: TRBD2
J gene: TRBJ2-1
CDR3 protein: CATSDVAGGHNEQFF
CDR3 DNA: TGTGCCACCAGTGACGTAGCGGGGGGCCACAATGAGCAGTTCTTC

V gene: TRBV7-9
clone size: .
D gene: .
J gene: TRBJ2-1
CDR3 protein: CASSAPGPSNEQFF
CDR3 DNA: TGTGCCAGCAGCGCCCCGGGACCGTCGAATGAGCAGTTCTTC

V gene: TRBV7-2
clone size: .
D gene: .
J gene: TRBJ2-3
CDR3 protein: CASSSRSNSLADTQYF
CDR3 DNA: TGTGCCAGCAGCTCCCGAAGTAATAGCTTAGCAGATACGCAGTATTTT

V gene: TRBV6-2/TRBV6-3
clone size: few
D gene: TRBD1
J gene: TRBJ2-7
CDR3 protein: CASTPGQAIYEQYF
CDR3 DNA: TGTGCCAGCACCCCGGGACAGGCGATCTACGAGCAGTACTTC

V gene: TRBV6-1
clone size: .
D gene: .
J gene: TRBJ1-1
CDR3 protein: CASSESSNTEAFF
CDR3 DNA: TGTGCCAGCAGTGAATCGTCGAACACTGAAGCTTTCTTT

V gene: TRBV6-2/TRBV6-3
clone size: .
D gene: TRBD2
J gene: TRBJ2-3
CDR3 protein: CASSSSTSYTQYF
CDR3 DNA: TGTGCCAGCAGTTCGTCGACTAGCTATACGCAGTATTTT

V gene: TRBV4-3
clone size: few
D gene: TRBD1
J gene: TRBJ2-7
CDR3 protein: CASSQEGQGDPYEQYF
CDR3 DNA: TGCGCCAGCAGCCAAGAGGGACAGGGCGACCCCTACGAGCAGTACTTC

V gene: TRBV28
clone size: .
D gene: TRBD2
J gene: TRBJ2-1
CDR3 protein: CATLRSGGANEQFF
CDR3 DNA: TGTGCCACTTTGAGGAGCGGGGGGGCCAATGAGCAGTTCTTC

V gene: TRBV4-2
clone size: .
D gene: .
J gene: TRBJ1-2
CDR3 protein: CASSQDRGSRRGNYGYTF
CDR3 DNA: TGTGCCAGCAGCCAAGATCGGGGAAGCAGGAGGGGTAACTATGGCTACACCTTC

V gene: TRBV12-3/TRBV12-4
clone size: few
D gene: TRBD1
J gene: TRBJ2-3
CDR3 protein: CASSPWTGLADTQYF
CDR3 DNA: TGTGCCAGCAGTCCTTGGACAGGGTTGGCAGATACGCAGTATTTT

V gene: TRBV27
clone size: .
D gene: .
J gene: TRBJ1-5
CDR3 protein: CASSSDSLGINQPQHF
CDR3 DNA: TGTGCCAGCAGTTCCGACAGCCTGGGTATCAATCAGCCCCAGCATTTT

V gene: TRBV6-1
clone size: .
D gene: TRBD2
J gene: TRBJ2-3
CDR3 protein: CASSESGAGGPTDTQYF
CDR3 DNA: TGTGCCAGCAGTGAATCTGGGGCGGGGGGGCCGACAGATACGCAGTATTTT

V gene: TRBV4-2
clone size: .
D gene: .
J gene: TRBJ2-1
CDR3 protein: CASSPYWGDNEQFF
CDR3 DNA: TGTGCCAGCAGCCCATATTGGGGAGACAATGAGCAGTTCTTC

V gene: TRBV5-1
clone size: .
D gene: .
J gene: TRBJ2-5
CDR3 protein: CASSPGQTSQGTQYF
CDR3 DNA: TGCGCCAGCAGCCCAGGACAGACCAGCCAAGGGACCCAGTACTTC

V gene: TRBV4-1
clone size: .
D gene: TRBD2
J gene: TRBJ2-3
CDR3 protein: CASSQANTSGGRLSTDTQYF
CDR3 DNA: TGCGCCAGCAGCCAAGCTAATACTAGCGGGGGGCGACTTTCCACAGATACGCAGTATTTT

V gene: TRBV10-3
clone size: few
D gene: .
J gene: TRBJ1-5
CDR3 protein: CAISDPTAGQPQHF
CDR3 DNA: TGTGCCATCAGTGACCCGACAGCGGGGCAGCCCCAGCATTTT

V gene: TRBV14
clone size: .
D gene: .
J gene: TRBJ2-7
CDR3 protein: CASSHRVVPNNEQYF
CDR3 DNA: TGTGCCAGCAGCCATCGGGTAGTTCCAAACAATGAGCAGTACTTC